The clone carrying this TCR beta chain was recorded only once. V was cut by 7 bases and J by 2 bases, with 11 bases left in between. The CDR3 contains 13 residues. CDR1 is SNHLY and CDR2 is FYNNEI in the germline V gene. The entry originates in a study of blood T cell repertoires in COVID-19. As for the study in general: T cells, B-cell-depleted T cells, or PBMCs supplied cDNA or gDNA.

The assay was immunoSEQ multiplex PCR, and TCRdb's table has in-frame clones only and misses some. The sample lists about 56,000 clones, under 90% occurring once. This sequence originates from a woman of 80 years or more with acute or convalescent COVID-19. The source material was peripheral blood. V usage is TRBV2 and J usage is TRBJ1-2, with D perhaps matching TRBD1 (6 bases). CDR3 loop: CASNGQRNYGYTF. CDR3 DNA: TGTGCCAGCAACGGACAGCGGAACTATGGCTACACCTTC.